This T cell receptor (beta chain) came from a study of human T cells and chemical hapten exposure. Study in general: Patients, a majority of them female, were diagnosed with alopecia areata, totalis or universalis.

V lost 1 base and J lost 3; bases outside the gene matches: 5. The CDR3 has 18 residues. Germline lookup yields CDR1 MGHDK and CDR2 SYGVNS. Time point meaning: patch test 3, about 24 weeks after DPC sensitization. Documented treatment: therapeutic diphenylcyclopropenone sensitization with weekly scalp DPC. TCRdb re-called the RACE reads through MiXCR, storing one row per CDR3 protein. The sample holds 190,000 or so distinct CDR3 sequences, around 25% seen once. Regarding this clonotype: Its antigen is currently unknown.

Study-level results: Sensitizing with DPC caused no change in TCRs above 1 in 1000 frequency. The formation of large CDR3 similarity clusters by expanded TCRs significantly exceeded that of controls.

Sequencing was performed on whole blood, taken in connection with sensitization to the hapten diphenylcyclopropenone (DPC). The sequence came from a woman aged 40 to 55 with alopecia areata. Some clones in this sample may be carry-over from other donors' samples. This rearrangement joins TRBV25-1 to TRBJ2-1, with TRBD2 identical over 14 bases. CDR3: CASSESRLAGGNYNEQFF. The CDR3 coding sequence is TGTGCCAGCAGTGAATCTCGACTAGCGGGAGGGAACTACAATGAGCAGTTCTTC.